These T cell receptor beta chains were read from a single sample in a study of response to subunit inactivated influenza vaccine. MiXCR, run by TCRdb on the RT-PCR reads, gives a single entry per CDR3 protein. Among about 540,000 distinct CDR3 sequences, around 25% were seen once, and the ten largest hold around 2.8%. Another study also made use of these data, one on T cells expressing NK-cell markers.

Material: CD4+ T cells sorted from PBMCs, obtained less than 13 days after vaccination. The receptor set was obtained from a man aged 50 to 60 who received an inactivated influenza vaccine. Both conserved end residues are part of each CDR3. Each record gives: J gene, V gene, D gene, CDR3 protein. The D gene is left open where the match is weak.

j_gene: TRBJ2-5; v_gene: TRBV28; d_gene: NA; CDR3aa: CASSLISSPHQGETQYF
j_gene: TRBJ2-6; v_gene: TRBV18; d_gene: NA; CDR3aa: CASSPATSGANVLTF
j_gene: TRBJ2-2; v_gene: TRBV10-2; d_gene: TRBD2; CDR3aa: CASREVAGTKRNTGELFF
j_gene: TRBJ2-1; v_gene: TRBV29-1; d_gene: TRBD2; CDR3aa: CSVGGGLAAYNEQFF
j_gene: TRBJ2-5; v_gene: TRBV7-7; d_gene: NA; CDR3aa: CASSDLQRRETQYF
j_gene: TRBJ2-7; v_gene: TRBV4-2; d_gene: TRBD2; CDR3aa: CASSRGTSGAPSYEQYF
j_gene: TRBJ2-7; v_gene: TRBV6-2/TRBV6-3; d_gene: TRBD2; CDR3aa: CASRPGLAERYEQYF
j_gene: TRBJ1-1; v_gene: TRBV10-3; d_gene: NA; CDR3aa: CAISGSTEAFF
j_gene: TRBJ2-2; v_gene: TRBV14; d_gene: TRBD2; CDR3aa: CASSPTRGSGRRTGELFF
j_gene: TRBJ2-1; v_gene: TRBV4-3; d_gene: NA; CDR3aa: CASSQSGEGYNEQFF
j_gene: TRBJ1-5; v_gene: TRBV20-1; d_gene: TRBD1; CDR3aa: CSATRQGASQPQHF
j_gene: TRBJ2-2; v_gene: TRBV7-7; d_gene: NA; CDR3aa: CASSFILNANTGELFF
j_gene: TRBJ2-2; v_gene: TRBV7-2; d_gene: NA; CDR3aa: CASSLGGGATGELFF
j_gene: TRBJ1-4; v_gene: TRBV20-1; d_gene: NA; CDR3aa: CSASHRANEKLFF
j_gene: TRBJ2-6; v_gene: TRBV12-3/TRBV12-4; d_gene: NA; CDR3aa: CASTTYGRGTSGANVLTF
j_gene: TRBJ2-5; v_gene: TRBV20-1; d_gene: TRBD2; CDR3aa: CSALRLAGRRETQYF
j_gene: TRBJ1-1; v_gene: TRBV7-2; d_gene: NA; CDR3aa: CASSRDRRGEAFF
j_gene: TRBJ2-1; v_gene: TRBV12-3/TRBV12-4; d_gene: NA; CDR3aa: CASSLRGWGDEQFF
j_gene: TRBJ1-2; v_gene: TRBV7-9; d_gene: TRBD1; CDR3aa: CASSRLRGQGNYGYTF
j_gene: TRBJ2-7; v_gene: TRBV12-3/TRBV12-4; d_gene: NA; CDR3aa: CASTGPSLWEQYF
j_gene: TRBJ2-5; v_gene: TRBV6-2/TRBV6-3; d_gene: NA; CDR3aa: CASSYFGQTQYF
j_gene: TRBJ2-3; v_gene: TRBV4-3; d_gene: NA; CDR3aa: CASSQEFDTTDTQYF
j_gene: TRBJ1-1; v_gene: TRBV20-1; d_gene: NA; CDR3aa: CSARTGGGHGEAFF
j_gene: TRBJ1-1; v_gene: TRBV10-3; d_gene: NA; CDR3aa: CASRTQGRDLRAEAFF
j_gene: TRBJ2-1; v_gene: TRBV6-5; d_gene: NA; CDR3aa: CASSSIVARGSYNEQFF
j_gene: TRBJ2-7; v_gene: TRBV24-1; d_gene: NA; CDR3aa: CATGGDGYEQYF
j_gene: TRBJ2-1; v_gene: TRBV20-1; d_gene: TRBD2; CDR3aa: CSARGTSGGVSYNEQFF
j_gene: TRBJ1-2; v_gene: TRBV6-1; d_gene: NA; CDR3aa: CATLGAPSKGYGYTF
j_gene: TRBJ2-1; v_gene: TRBV20-1; d_gene: NA; CDR3aa: CSAMWTNNEQFF
j_gene: TRBJ2-2; v_gene: TRBV4-2; d_gene: TRBD2; CDR3aa: CASSQVAGLNTGELFF
j_gene: TRBJ1-1; v_gene: TRBV5-1; d_gene: NA; CDR3aa: CASSPDRMNTEAFF
j_gene: TRBJ2-5; v_gene: TRBV12-3/TRBV12-4; d_gene: NA; CDR3aa: CASSFQESGTQYF
j_gene: TRBJ1-2; v_gene: TRBV4-1; d_gene: TRBD1; CDR3aa: CASSQDTGGRVYGYTF
j_gene: TRBJ2-4; v_gene: TRBV29-1; d_gene: NA; CDR3aa: CSAKTVAKNIQYF
j_gene: TRBJ2-3; v_gene: TRBV5-1; d_gene: NA; CDR3aa: CASREVGDTQYF
j_gene: TRBJ2-3; v_gene: TRBV7-3; d_gene: NA; CDR3aa: CASSLIGSDTQYF
j_gene: TRBJ2-1; v_gene: TRBV20-1; d_gene: NA; CDR3aa: CSASGFGASNEQFF
j_gene: TRBJ2-1; v_gene: TRBV10-3; d_gene: NA; CDR3aa: CAISDGGYEQFF
j_gene: TRBJ2-1; v_gene: TRBV19; d_gene: TRBD2; CDR3aa: CASSAGTSRIDEQFF
j_gene: TRBJ2-2; v_gene: TRBV4-3; d_gene: NA; CDR3aa: CASSQESNTGELFF
j_gene: TRBJ1-3; v_gene: TRBV5-5; d_gene: NA; CDR3aa: CASSLAGAGNTIYF
j_gene: TRBJ1-5; v_gene: TRBV6-2/TRBV6-3; d_gene: NA; CDR3aa: CASRQGRKQPQHF